The 13 T cell receptor beta chains in this list originate from one sample, sequenced in a study of shared clonotypes between healthy human individuals. Assay used: immunoSEQ multiplex PCR; TCRdb lists only in-frame clones, some missing. The repertoire consists of about 2.4 million clones, with approximately 93% occurring once and the leading ten covering around 0.4%. Sequencing input: naive CD4+ T cells from PBMCs. The subset was: CD45RA+ positively selected. These receptors came from a man younger than 30 in good health. Some clones in this sample may be carry-over from other donors' samples.

CDR3 sequence: CASSPLGTSGGTYEQYF. The CDR3 DNA sequence: TGTGCCAGCTCACCTTTGGGGACTAGCGGGGGAACCTACGAGCAGTACTTC. The V and J genes are TRBV18 and TRBJ2-7, with TRBD2 identical over 14 bases. Germline V gives CDR1 KGHSH, CDR2 LQKENI. The CDR3 sequence is 17 residues long. Trimming took 3 bases from V and 2 from J; bases not matched to a gene: 6. Full variable domain (rest looked up from reference TRBV18 and TRBJ2-7): NAGVMQNPRHLVRRRGQEARLRCSPMKGHSHVYWYRQLPEEGLKFMVYLQKENIIDESGMPKERFSAEFPKEGPSILRIQQVVRGDSAAYFCASSPLGTSGGTYEQYFGPGTRLTVT.

V is TRBV28 and J is TRBJ2-1, with 8 positions matching TRBD2. V shed 7 bases, J shed 4 bases, and the junction held 27 bases outside the gene matches. The CDR3 length is 21 residues. Looked up from germline, CDR1 is MDHEN and CDR2 is SYDVKM. In DNA form, the CDR3 reads TGTGCCAGCACCCTCGAGGGCCTAGCGGGTTTCCGACCGGGTCCATACAATGAGCAGTTCTTC. This sequence encodes CASTLEGLAGFRPGPYNEQFF. The variable domain in full, completed from reference TRBV28 and TRBJ2-1, reads DVKVTQSSRYLVKRTGEKVFLECVQDMDHENMFWYRQDPGLGLRLIYFSYDVKMKEKGDIPEGYSVSREKKERFSLILESASTNQTSMYLCASTLEGLAGFRPGPYNEQFFGPGTRLTVL.

The chain has TRBV7-2 and TRBJ2-5, with 11 bases lining up with TRBD1. Germline CDR1 is SGHTA and CDR2 is FQGNSA. The CDR3 is 15 residues long. The trim removed 5 bases at V and 3 bases at J, leaving 5 bases unmatched. The CDR3: CASSADRGREETQYF. CDR3 sequence (DNA): TGTGCCAGCAGCGCGGACAGGGGGCGCGAAGAGACCCAGTACTTC.

This sequence joins TRBV6-5 and TRBJ2-7; 9 nucleotides line up with TRBD1. The length of the CDR3 is 15 residues. Germline V CDR1 and CDR2: MNHEY, SVGAGI. V gave up 5 bases and J gave up 4 bases; unmatched junction bases: 9. The CDR3 loop is CASSHPGTGPYEQYF. DNA of the CDR3: TGTGCCAGCAGTCATCCCGGGACAGGGCCGTACGAGCAGTACTTC.

The chain employs TRBV29-1 and TRBJ1-1; maybe TRBD1 (5 bases). The CDR3 spans 12 residues. Trimming removed 4 bases from V and 7 bases from J, with 13 bases in between. Germline loops: CDR1 SQVTM, CDR2 ANQGSEA. The CDR3 DNA sequence: TGCAGCGTTGGCCAGGGTTCGGATGAAGCTTTCTTT. This codes for CSVGQGSDEAFF.

J is TRBJ2-1 and V is TRBV5-1; 8 bases agree with TRBD2. V shed 2 bases, J shed 6 bases, and the junction held 7 bases outside the gene matches. Germline loops: CDR1 SGHRS, CDR2 YFSETQ. The length of the CDR3 is 15 residues. The CDR3 spells CASSFAGTRLNEQFF. The CDR3 DNA is TGCGCCAGCAGCTTCGCCGGGACTAGGCTCAATGAGCAGTTCTTC.

The J gene is TRBJ1-6, the V gene TRBV11-2, with D possibly matching TRBD1 (5 bases). The germline CDR1 and CDR2 sequences are SGHAT and FQNNGV. V dropped 1 base and J dropped 7 bases, with 11 bases sitting between them. The CDR3 length is 15 residues. CDR3 coding DNA: TGTGCCAGCAGCTTAGCGGGACTCAAAAATTCACCCCTCCACTTT. Protein product: CASSLAGLKNSPLHF.

The chain combines TRBV14 with TRBJ2-4, with 8 bases that match TRBD1. V was clipped by 3 bases and J by 1 base; unmatched bases: 14. The CDR3 consists of 19 residues. Germline-derived CDR1 and CDR2 are SGHDN and FVKESK. CDR3 residues: CASSQASGGAQWAKNIQYF. In DNA, the CDR3 is TGTGCCAGCAGCCAGGCGTCAGGGGGCGCCCAATGGGCCAAAAACATTCAGTACTTC. The full variable domain, in which reference TRBV14 and TRBJ2-4 provide the parts outside the CDR3, is EAGVTQFPSHSVIEKGQTVTLRCDPISGHDNLYWYRRVMGKEIKFLLHFVKESKQDESGMPNNRFLAERTGGTYSTLKVQPAELEDSGVYFCASSQASGGAQWAKNIQYFGAGTRLSVL.

The chain has TRBV29-1 and TRBJ2-5, with 7 nucleotides matching TRBD2. V gave up 6 bases and J gave up 4 bases; unmatched junction bases: 11. The CDR3 is 14 residues long. CDR1 is SQVTM and CDR2 is ANQGSEA in the germline V gene. CDR3 nucleotides: TGCAGCGTCCGCCGGGGGGAGGGAGGAGAGACCCAGTACTTC. It encodes CSVRRGEGGETQYF.

About this clone: Other DNA sequences from this sample encode an identical CDR3 as well. The chain's CDR3 is CASSLDRDTDTQYF. The CDR3 DNA reads as TGTGCCAGCAGCCTGGACAGGGACACAGATACGCAGTATTTT. The chain recombines TRBV11-3 with TRBJ2-3; 8 bases fit TRBD1. This CDR3 is 14 amino acids long. V was pared by 5 bases and J by 2 bases, with 3 bases of the junction left unmatched. CDR1 is SGHNT, CDR2 YENEEA, per germline.

The chain combines TRBV7-3 with TRBJ1-2, with 8 nucleotides matching TRBD1. The germline V gene encodes CDR1 SGHTA and CDR2 FQGTGA. V was clipped by 6 bases and J by 6 bases; unmatched bases: 12. The CDR3 extends over 15 amino acids. The CDR3 DNA reads TGTGCCAGCAGTTTTACAGGGGGATCCCCAGATGGCTACACCTTC. Its protein product is CASSFTGGSPDGYTF. Drawing the rest from reference TRBV7-3 and TRBJ1-2, the complete variable domain is GAGVSQTPSNKVTEKGKYVELRCDPISGHTALYWYRQSLGQGPEFLIYFQGTGAADDSGLPNDRFFAVRPEGSVSTLKIQRTERGDSAVYLCASSFTGGSPDGYTFGSGTRLTVV.

The chain has TRBV5-1 and TRBJ1-1, with 7 bases that match TRBD1. CDR1 is SGHRS and CDR2 is YFSETQ in the germline V gene. This CDR3 is built from 18 residues. Trimming removed 0 bases from V and 1 base from J; junction bases left unmatched: 12. CDR3 DNA: TGCGCCAGCAGCTTGGTAGGGGGCGGTGATGGGCCGAACACTGAAGCTTTCTTT. Its protein product is CASSLVGGGDGPNTEAFF.

V and J are TRBV18 and TRBJ2-5; TRBD1 aligns across 7 bases. CDR1 and CDR2 (germline): KGHSH, LQKENI. The CDR3 spans 15 residues. V shed 4 bases and J 2 bases; nucleotides not matched to a gene: 7. CDR3 protein: CASSLRTGFQETQYF. The CDR3 DNA sequence: TGTGCCAGCTCACTTCGGACAGGCTTTCAAGAGACCCAGTACTTC.